The entry below gives a single T cell receptor beta chain sequence along with its context. The antigen is not known. The data stem from a study of CD8+CD57+ T cells in acquired aplastic anemia. Background on the study: Sorted CD4+ and CD8+ cell DNA averaged around 3.5 ug. Findings and caveats of the study: Significance was not reached for CD8+ Simpson's diversity between patients and controls. Around 29 CD8+ CDR3 sequences were shared between patients and controls.

The CDR3 sequence is 14 residues long. Trimming stripped 5 bases from V and 3 bases from J, with 13 bases between. Per the germline V gene, CDR1 is SNHLY and CDR2 is FYNNEI. Profiles of TCR beta VDJ and CDR3 were generated from a genomic DNA template. TCRdb called the reads again in MiXCR, with one record for every CDR3 protein. The sample lists 150,000 to 200,000 distinct CDR3 sequences; around three fifths were seen once. This TCR derives from a human donor with severe aplastic anemia or a healthy control (not recorded which). Source material: sorted CD4+, CD8+, or CD8+CD57+ T cells (not recorded which) from PBMCs. The chain couples TRBV2 to TRBJ1-1, with unresolved D. In DNA form, the CDR3 reads TGTGCCAGCAGTTACCTTATCGCGGACACTGAAGCTTTCTTT. Its protein product is CASSYLIADTEAFF.